This TCR beta chain is from a study of T cell responses to AZD1222 COVID-19 vaccine. Whole-study results and caveats: Spike-specific TCR repertoires showed rising breadth and depth after two AZD1222 doses. Without day 14 samples, only post-peak T cell repertoires were studied. Most donors were white British, females outnumbered males, and clonal diversity was possibly underestimated.

Germline CDR1 and CDR2: PRHDT and FYEKMQ (reference sequence). The length of the CDR3 is 14 residues. Unmatched junction bases numbered 9, after V lost 5 bases and J lost 6 bases. Turning to this clone: Its antigen is unidentified.

This table comes from immunoSEQ multiplex PCR, and its TCRdb copy is limited to in-frame clones, with some not included. This repertoire shows approximately 100,000 clones, roughly 90% found once; its top ten account for 4.5%. Sequences were derived from peripheral blood, sampled on day 0 of AZD1222 vaccination. This rearrangement joins TRBV13 to TRBJ2-5; 7 nucleotides agree with TRBD1. The clonotype originates from an adult in good health. The chain's CDR3 is CASSQRGPEKTQYF. As DNA, the CDR3 is TGTGCCAGCAGCCAAAGGGGGCCCGAAAAGACCCAGTACTTC.